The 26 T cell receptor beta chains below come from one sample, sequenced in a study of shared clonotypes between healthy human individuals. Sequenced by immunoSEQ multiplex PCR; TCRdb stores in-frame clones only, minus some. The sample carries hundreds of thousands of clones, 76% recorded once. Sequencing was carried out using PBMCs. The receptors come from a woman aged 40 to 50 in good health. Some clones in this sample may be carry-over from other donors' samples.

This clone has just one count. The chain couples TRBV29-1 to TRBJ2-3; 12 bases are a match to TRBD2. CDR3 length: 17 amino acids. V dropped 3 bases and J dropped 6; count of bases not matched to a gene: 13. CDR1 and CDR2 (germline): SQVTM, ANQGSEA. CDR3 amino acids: CSVDETSGSKGYDTQYF. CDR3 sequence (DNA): TGCAGCGTTGATGAGACTAGCGGGAGTAAGGGTTATGATACGCAGTATTTT.

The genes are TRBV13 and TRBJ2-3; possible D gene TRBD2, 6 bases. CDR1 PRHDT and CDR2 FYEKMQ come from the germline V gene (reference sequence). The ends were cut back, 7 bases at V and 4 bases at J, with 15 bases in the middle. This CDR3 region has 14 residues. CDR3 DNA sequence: TGTGCCAGCATGCGGGGAGGACGTGCAGATACGCAGTATTTT. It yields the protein CASMRGGRADTQYF. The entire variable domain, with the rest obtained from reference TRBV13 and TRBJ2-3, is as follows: AAGVIQSPRHLIKEKRETATLKCYPIPRHDTVYWYQQGPGQDPQFLISFYEKMQSDKGSIPDRFSAQQFSDYHSELNMSSLELGDSALYFCASMRGGRADTQYFGPGTRLTVL.

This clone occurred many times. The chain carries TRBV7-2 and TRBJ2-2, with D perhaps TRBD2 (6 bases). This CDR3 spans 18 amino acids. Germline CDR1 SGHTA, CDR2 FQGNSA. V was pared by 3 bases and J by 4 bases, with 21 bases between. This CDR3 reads CASSFRGFIGESTGELFF. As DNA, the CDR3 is TGTGCCAGCAGCTTCCGGGGGTTTATTGGAGAGAGCACCGGGGAGCTGTTTTTT. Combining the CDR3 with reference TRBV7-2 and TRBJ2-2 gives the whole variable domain GAGVSQSPSNKVTEKGKDVELRCDPISGHTALYWYRQSLGQGLEFLIYFQGNSAPDKSGLPSDRFSAERTGGSVSTLTIQRTQQEDSAVYLCASSFRGFIGESTGELFFGEGSRLTVL.

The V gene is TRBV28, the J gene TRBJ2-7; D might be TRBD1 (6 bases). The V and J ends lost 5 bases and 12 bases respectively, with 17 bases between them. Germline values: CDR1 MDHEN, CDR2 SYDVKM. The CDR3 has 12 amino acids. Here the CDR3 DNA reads TGTGCCAGCAGTCAGGGGACGGGCCGTTTGTACTTC. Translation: CASSQGTGRLYF. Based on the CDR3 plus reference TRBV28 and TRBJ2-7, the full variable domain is DVKVTQSSRYLVKRTGEKVFLECVQDMDHENMFWYRQDPGLGLRLIYFSYDVKMKEKGDIPEGYSVSREKKERFSLILESASTNQTSMYLCASSQGTGRLYFGPGTRLTVT.

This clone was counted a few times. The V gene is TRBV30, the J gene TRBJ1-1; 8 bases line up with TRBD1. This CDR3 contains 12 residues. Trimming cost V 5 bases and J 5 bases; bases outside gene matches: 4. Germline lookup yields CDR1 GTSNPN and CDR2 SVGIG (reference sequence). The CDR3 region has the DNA TGTGCCTGGGGACAGGGTCGGACTGAAGCTTTCTTT. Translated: CAWGQGRTEAFF.

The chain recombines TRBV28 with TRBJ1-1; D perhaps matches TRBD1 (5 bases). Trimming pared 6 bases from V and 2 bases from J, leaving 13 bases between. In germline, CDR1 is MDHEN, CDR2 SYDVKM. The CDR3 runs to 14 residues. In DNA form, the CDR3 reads TGTGCCAGCAGGGGCGGGGCAGTTAACACTGAAGCTTTCTTT. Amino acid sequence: CASRGGAVNTEAFF.

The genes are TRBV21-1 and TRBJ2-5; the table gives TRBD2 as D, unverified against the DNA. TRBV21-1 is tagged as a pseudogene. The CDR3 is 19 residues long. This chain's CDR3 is CASSRGYGASGRGRETQYF. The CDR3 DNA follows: TGTGCCAGCAGCAGAGGTTATGGAGCTAGCGGGAGGGGCCGAGAGACCCAGTACTTC.

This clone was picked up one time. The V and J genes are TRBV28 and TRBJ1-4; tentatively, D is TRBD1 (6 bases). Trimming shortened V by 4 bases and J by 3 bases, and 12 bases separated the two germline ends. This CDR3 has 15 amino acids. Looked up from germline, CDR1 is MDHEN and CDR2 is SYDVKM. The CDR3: CASSYLRGSNEKLFF. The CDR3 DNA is TGTGCCAGCAGTTATCTAAGGGGGTCTAATGAAAAACTGTTTTTT.

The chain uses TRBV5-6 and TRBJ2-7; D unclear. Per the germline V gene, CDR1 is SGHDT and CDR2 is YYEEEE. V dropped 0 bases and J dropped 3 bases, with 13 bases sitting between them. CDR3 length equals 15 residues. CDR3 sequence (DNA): TGTGCCAGCAGCTTGGGTGGAAGACACATCTACGAGCAGTACTTC. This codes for CASSLGGRHIYEQYF.

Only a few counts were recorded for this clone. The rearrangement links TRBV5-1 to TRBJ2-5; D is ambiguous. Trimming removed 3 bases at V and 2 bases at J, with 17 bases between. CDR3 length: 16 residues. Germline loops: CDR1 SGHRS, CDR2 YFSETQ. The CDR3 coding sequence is TGCGCCAGCAGCTGGGGAACTTTGGTAGGTCAAGAGACCCAGTACTTC. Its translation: CASSWGTLVGQETQYF.

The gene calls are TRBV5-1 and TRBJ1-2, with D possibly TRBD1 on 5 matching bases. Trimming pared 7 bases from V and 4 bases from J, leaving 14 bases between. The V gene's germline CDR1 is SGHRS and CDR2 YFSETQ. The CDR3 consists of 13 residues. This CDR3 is CASPPGGVYGYTF. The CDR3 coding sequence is TGCGCCAGCCCCCCGGGGGGAGTCTATGGCTACACCTTC.

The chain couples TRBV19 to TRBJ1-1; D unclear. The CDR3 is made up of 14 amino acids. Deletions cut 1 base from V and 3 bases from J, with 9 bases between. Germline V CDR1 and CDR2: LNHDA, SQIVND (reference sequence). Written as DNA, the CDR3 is TGTGCCAGTAGTATAGTTGCGGGTGACACTGAAGCTTTCTTT. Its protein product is CASSIVAGDTEAFF.

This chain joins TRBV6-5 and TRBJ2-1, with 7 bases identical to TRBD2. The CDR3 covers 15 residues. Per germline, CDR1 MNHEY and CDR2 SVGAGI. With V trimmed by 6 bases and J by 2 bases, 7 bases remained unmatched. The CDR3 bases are TGTGCCAGCAGCTACAGCGGGGCAGCCTACAATGAGCAGTTCTTC. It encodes CASSYSGAAYNEQFF.

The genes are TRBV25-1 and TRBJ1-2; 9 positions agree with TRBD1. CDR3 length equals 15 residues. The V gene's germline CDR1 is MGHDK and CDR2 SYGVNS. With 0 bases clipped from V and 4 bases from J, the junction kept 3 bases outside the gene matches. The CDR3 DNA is TGTGCCAGCAGTGAATATGGGGGACAGGGCTATGGCTACACCTTC. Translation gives CASSEYGGQGYGYTF.

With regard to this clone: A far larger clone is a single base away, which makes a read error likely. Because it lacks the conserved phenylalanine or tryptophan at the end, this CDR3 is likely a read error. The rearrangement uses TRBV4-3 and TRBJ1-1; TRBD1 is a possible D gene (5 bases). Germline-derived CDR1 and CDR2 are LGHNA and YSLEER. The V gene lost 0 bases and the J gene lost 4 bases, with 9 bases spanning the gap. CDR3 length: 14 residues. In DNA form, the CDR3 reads TGCGCCAGCAGCCAAGATTTCGGGGGCACTGAAGCTTTCCTT. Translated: CASSQDFGGTEAFL.

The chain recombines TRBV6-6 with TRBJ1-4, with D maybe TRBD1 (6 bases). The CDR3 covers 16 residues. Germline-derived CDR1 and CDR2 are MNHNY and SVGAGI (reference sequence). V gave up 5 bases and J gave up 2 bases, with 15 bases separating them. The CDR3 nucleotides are TGTGCCAGCAGTGCCCCCGGGGGCGGGACTAATGAAAAACTGTTTTTT. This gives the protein CASSAPGGGTNEKLFF.

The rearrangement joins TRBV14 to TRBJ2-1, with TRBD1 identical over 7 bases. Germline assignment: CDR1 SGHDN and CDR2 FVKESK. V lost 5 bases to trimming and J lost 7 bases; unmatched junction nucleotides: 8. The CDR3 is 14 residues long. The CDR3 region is CASSYGTDYNEQFF. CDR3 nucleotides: TGTGCCAGCAGCTACGGGACAGATTATAATGAGCAGTTCTTC.

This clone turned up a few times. The CDR3 DNA sequence: TGTGCCAGCAGTTTGGCAGGGCCTGGAGGGAAACTGTTTTTT. Translation gives CASSLAGPGGKLFF. J is TRBJ1-4 and V is TRBV28; perhaps TRBD1 as D (5 bases). CDR3 size: 14 residues. Germline CDR1 is MDHEN and CDR2 is SYDVKM. Trimming left V 3 bases short and J 11 bases short, with 16 bases between.

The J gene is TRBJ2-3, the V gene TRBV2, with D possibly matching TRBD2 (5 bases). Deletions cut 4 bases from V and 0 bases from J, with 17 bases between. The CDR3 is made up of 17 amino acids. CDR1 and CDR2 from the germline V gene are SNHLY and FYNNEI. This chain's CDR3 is CASSVRVGGPSTDTQYF. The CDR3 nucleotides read TGTGCCAGCAGTGTCCGGGTGGGCGGGCCTAGCACAGATACGCAGTATTTT.

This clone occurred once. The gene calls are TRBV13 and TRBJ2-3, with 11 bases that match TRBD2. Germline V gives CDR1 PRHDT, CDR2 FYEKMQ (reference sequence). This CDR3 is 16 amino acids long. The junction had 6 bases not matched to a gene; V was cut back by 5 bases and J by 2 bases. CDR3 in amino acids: CASSGLAGRFTDTQYF. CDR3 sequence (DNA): TGTGCCAGCAGCGGACTAGCGGGTAGATTCACAGATACGCAGTATTTT.

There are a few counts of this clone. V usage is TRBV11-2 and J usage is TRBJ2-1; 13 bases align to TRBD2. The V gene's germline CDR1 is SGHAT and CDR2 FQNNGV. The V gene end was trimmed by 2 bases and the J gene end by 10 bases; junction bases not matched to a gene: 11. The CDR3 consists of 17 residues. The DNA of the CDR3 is TGTGCCAGCAGCTTAAATGAGAGGACTAGCGGGAGTAAGGAGCAGTTCTTC. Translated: CASSLNERTSGSKEQFF. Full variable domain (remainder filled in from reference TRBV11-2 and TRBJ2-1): EAGVAQSPRYKIIEKRQSVAFWCNPISGHATLYWYQQILGQGPKLLIQFQNNGVVDDSQLPKDRFSAERLKGVDSTLKIQPAKLEDSAVYLCASSLNERTSGSKEQFFGPGTRLTVL.

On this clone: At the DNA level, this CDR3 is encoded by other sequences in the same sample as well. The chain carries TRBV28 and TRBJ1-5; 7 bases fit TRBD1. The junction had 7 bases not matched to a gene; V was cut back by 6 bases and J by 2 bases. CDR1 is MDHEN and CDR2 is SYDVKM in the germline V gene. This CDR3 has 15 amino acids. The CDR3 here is CASSPRQGGNQPQHF. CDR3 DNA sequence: TGTGCCAGCAGCCCGAGACAGGGAGGCAATCAGCCCCAGCATTTT.

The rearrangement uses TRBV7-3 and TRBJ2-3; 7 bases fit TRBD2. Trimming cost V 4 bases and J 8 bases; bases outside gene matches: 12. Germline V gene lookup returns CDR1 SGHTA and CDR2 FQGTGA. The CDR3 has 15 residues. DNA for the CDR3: TGTGCCAGCAGCTCCACGGGAGGCCAGAGGGTTACGCAGTATTTT. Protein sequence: CASSSTGGQRVTQYF.

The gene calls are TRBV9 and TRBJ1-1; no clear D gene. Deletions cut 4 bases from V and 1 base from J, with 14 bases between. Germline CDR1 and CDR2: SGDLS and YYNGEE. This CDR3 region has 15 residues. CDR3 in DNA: TGTGCCAGCAGCACCGGACCTAACCCGAACACTGAAGCTTTCTTT. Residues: CASSTGPNPNTEAFF.

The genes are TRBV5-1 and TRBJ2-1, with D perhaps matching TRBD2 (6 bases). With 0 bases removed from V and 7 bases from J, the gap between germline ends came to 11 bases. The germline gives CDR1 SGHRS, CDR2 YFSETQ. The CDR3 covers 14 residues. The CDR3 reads CASSLGAGANEQFF. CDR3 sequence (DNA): TGCGCCAGCAGCTTGGGAGCGGGCGCTAATGAGCAGTTCTTC.

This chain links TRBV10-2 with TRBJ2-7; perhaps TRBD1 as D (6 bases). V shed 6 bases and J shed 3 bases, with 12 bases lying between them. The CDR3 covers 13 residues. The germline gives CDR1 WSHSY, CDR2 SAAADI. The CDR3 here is CASRVGTHYEQYF. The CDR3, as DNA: TGCGCCAGCAGAGTAGGGACACACTACGAGCAGTACTTC.